This passage covers 32 T cell receptor beta chains from one sample sequenced in a study of shared clonotypes between healthy human individuals. The assay was immunoSEQ multiplex PCR, and TCRdb's table has in-frame clones only and misses some. The table has about 1 million clones, under 80% seen once; the top ten hold 1.5%. Sequenced: memory CD4+ T cells sorted from blood. Subset described: CD45RA-negative fraction. The receptors come from a man younger than 35 in good health.

The genes are TRBV2 and TRBJ2-3, with a weak D call TRBD2 (7 bases). V lost 3 bases and J lost 1, with 14 bases in between. CDR1 is SNHLY, CDR2 FYNNEI, per germline. The CDR3 is 16 amino acids. The CDR3 DNA follows: TGTGCCAGCAGTGAGATAGGGGGGGTGGGCACAGATACGCAGTATTTT. This translates into CASSEIGGVGTDTQYF.

V is TRBV9 and J is TRBJ2-3; a possible D gene is TRBD2 (6 bases). Germline assignment: CDR1 SGDLS and CDR2 YYNGEE. V gave up 4 bases and J gave up 6 bases, with 12 bases separating them. The CDR3 loop spans 13 amino acids. CDR3 protein: CASSYSGEDTQYF. The DNA for the CDR3 is TGTGCCAGCAGCTATAGCGGCGAGGATACGCAGTATTTT.

V gene TRBV6-5 combines with J gene TRBJ2-2; D is ambiguous. Germline V CDR1 and CDR2: MNHEY, SVGAGI. The V end lost 6 bases, the J end lost 4 bases, and 15 bases lay between the germline ends. CDR3 length equals 15 residues. CDR3 coding DNA: TGTGCCAGCAGCCTCCTTACCACAGCCACCGGGGAGCTGTTTTTT. It is translated as CASSLLTTATGELFF.

The chain employs TRBV9 and TRBJ1-6, with D possibly being TRBD1 (6 bases). From germline, CDR1 is SGDLS and CDR2 YYNGEE. The CDR3 loop spans 15 amino acids. V was shortened by 0 bases and J by 8 bases, with 12 bases between the two germline ends. The CDR3 protein is CASSVEQGRDSPLHF. The DNA for the CDR3 is TGTGCCAGCAGCGTAGAGCAGGGGAGGGATTCACCCCTCCACTTT. Based on the CDR3 plus reference TRBV9 and TRBJ1-6, the full variable domain is DSGVTQTPKHLITATGQRVTLRCSPRSGDLSVYWYQQSLDQGLQFLIQYYNGEERAKGNILERFSAQQFPDLHSELNLSSLELGDSALYFCASSVEQGRDSPLHFGNGTRLTVT.

With respect to this clone: This sample includes further DNA sequences coding for the same CDR3. The genes are TRBV5-6 and TRBJ2-3; D may be TRBD1 (6 bases). CDR3 length equals 13 residues. Trimming stripped 3 bases from V and 1 base from J, with 6 bases between. The germline CDR1 and CDR2 sequences are SGHDT and YYEEEE. CDR3 sequence reads: CASSSGGTDTQYF. CDR3 nucleotide sequence: TGTGCCAGCAGCTCAGGGGGCACAGATACGCAGTATTTT.

This chain's CDR3 is CASRNPGTSGGETQYF. DNA for the CDR3: TGTGCCAGCAGAAACCCCGGGACTAGCGGCGGAGAGACCCAGTACTTC. The chain is built from TRBV5-4 and TRBJ2-5; 11 nucleotides match TRBD2. CDR1 and CDR2 (germline): SGHNT, YYREEE (reference sequence). V trimming: 5 bases; J trimming: 4 bases; junction bases outside the gene matches: 10. CDR3 length: 16 amino acids. Together with reference TRBV5-4 and TRBJ2-5, the CDR3 gives the full variable domain: ETGVTQSPTHLIKTRGQQVTLRCSSQSGHNTVSWYQQALGQGPQFIFQYYREEENGRGNFPPRFSGLQFPNYSSELNVNALELDDSALYLCASRNPGTSGGETQYFGPGTRLLVL.

There are many counts of this clone. This sequence joins TRBV5-5 and TRBJ2-7; a possible D gene is TRBD2 (5 bases). V gave up 4 bases and J gave up 0 bases, with 17 bases separating them. Germline V gene lookup returns CDR1 SGHKS and CDR2 YYEKEE (reference sequence). The CDR3 consists of 16 residues. The CDR3 region is CASSREPGFSSYEQYF. CDR3 nucleotides: TGTGCCAGCAGCCGCGAACCGGGGTTTAGCTCCTACGAGCAGTACTTC.

J is TRBJ2-6 and V is TRBV4-3, with D possibly called TRBD1 or TRBD2 (5 bases each). Germline V gene sequence: CDR1 LGHNA, CDR2 YSLEER. Trimming pared 1 base from V and 0 bases from J, leaving 10 bases between. The CDR3 totals 17 residues. For the CDR3, the DNA is TGCGCCAGCAGCCAAGGTGGGACCGTCTCTGGGGCCAACGTCCTGACTTTC. This codes for CASSQGGTVSGANVLTF.

This chain connects TRBV28 to TRBJ1-1; 7 bases line up with TRBD1. Germline V CDR1 and CDR2: MDHEN, SYDVKM. The CDR3 runs to 14 residues. V lost 6 bases, J lost 4 bases, and 8 bases stayed unmatched. Here the CDR3 reads CASSPPHRGTEAFF. The DNA for the CDR3 is TGTGCCAGCAGCCCTCCCCACAGGGGCACTGAAGCTTTCTTT.

This sequence joins TRBV19 and TRBJ1-2; tentative D call: TRBD1 (5 bases). Per germline, CDR1 LNHDA and CDR2 SQIVND (reference sequence). The V end was cut by 8 bases, the J end by 6 bases, with 13 bases between. The CDR3 is 12 amino acids. The CDR3 sequence: CASGRGRNGYTF. The CDR3, as DNA: TGTGCCAGTGGAAGGGGAAGGAATGGCTACACCTTC.

The chain carries TRBV27 and TRBJ2-2; 11 nucleotides agree with TRBD2. The CDR3 is made up of 15 amino acids. Per the germline V gene, CDR1 is MNHEY and CDR2 is SMNVEV (reference sequence). The V gene end was trimmed by 3 bases and the J gene end by 5 bases; junction bases not matched to a gene: 2. This CDR3 reads CASSFTSGGTGELFF. In DNA form, the CDR3 reads TGTGCCAGCAGTTTTACTAGCGGGGGAACCGGGGAGCTGTTTTTT.

This sequence joins TRBV10-3 and TRBJ1-5; D call uncertain. Germline V CDR1 and CDR2: ENHRY, SYGVKD. V dropped 4 bases and J dropped 1 base, with 8 bases sitting between them. The CDR3 has 14 residues. CDR3 in amino acids: CAISVGESNQPQHF. CDR3 DNA: TGTGCCATCAGTGTGGGAGAAAGCAATCAGCCCCAGCATTTT.

In the case of this clone: Other DNA variants within this sample encode the same CDR3. The V gene is TRBV11-3, the J gene TRBJ2-3, with unresolved D. V was pared by 5 bases and J by 0 bases, with 9 bases between. CDR1 and CDR2 from the germline V gene are SGHNT and YENEEA. CDR3 length equals 14 residues. The CDR3 reads CASSPRASTDTQYF. For the CDR3, the DNA is TGTGCCAGCAGCCCAAGGGCCAGCACAGATACGCAGTATTTT.

The J gene is TRBJ2-7, the V gene TRBV15, with TRBD2 matching over 11 bases. Germline CDR1 LNHNV, CDR2 YYDKDF (reference sequence). V lost 6 bases, J lost 7 bases, and 5 bases stayed unmatched. This CDR3 has 13 residues. The DNA for the CDR3 is TGTGCCACCAGGATAGCGGGAGGGCGGGAGCAGTACTTC. Its protein is CATRIAGGREQYF.

The chain uses TRBV10-3 and TRBJ2-3; D gene unclear. From germline, CDR1 is ENHRY and CDR2 SYGVKD. The CDR3 has 13 residues. Trimming shortened V by 4 bases and J by 1 base, and 6 bases separated the two germline ends. For the CDR3, the DNA is TGTGCCATCAGTGCGCGTGGCACAGATACGCAGTATTTT. This codes for CAISARGTDTQYF.

To note about this clone: A far larger clone is just one base off, so this is likely a read error. At the DNA level, this CDR3 is encoded by other sequences in the same sample as well. This chain joins TRBV20-1 and TRBJ2-5; unclear D gene. Germline values: CDR1 DFQATT, CDR2 SNEGSKA (reference sequence). CDR3 size: 11 residues. Trimming took off 3 bases at V and 2 bases at J, with 4 bases between the two ends. The CDR3 loop is CSASQQETQYF. The CDR3 region has the DNA TGCAGTGCTAGCCAGCAAGAGACCCAGTACTTC.

The gene calls are TRBV30 and TRBJ2-5; TRBD1 matches 7 bases. The CDR3 loop spans 20 amino acids. V was pared by 2 bases and J by 4 bases, with 25 bases of the junction left unmatched. Germline CDR1 reads GTSNPN; CDR2 reads SVGIG (reference sequence). The chain's CDR3 is CAWSLTLADKTKRGRETQYF. Written as DNA, the CDR3 is TGTGCCTGGAGTCTAACGTTGGCGGACAAGACTAAGAGGGGGCGAGAGACCCAGTACTTC.

V is TRBV30 and J is TRBJ2-5; 7 bases map to TRBD1. The J call may be wrong; the DNA end is better matched by TRBJ2-7. Germline V gene lookup returns CDR1 GTSNPN and CDR2 SVGIG (reference sequence). CDR3 length equals 13 residues. CDR3 protein: CAWNPTGYYEQYF. DNA for the CDR3: TGTGCCTGGAACCCGACAGGGTACTACGAGCAGTACTTC.

This clone occurred a few times. J is TRBJ2-7 and V is TRBV4-1; D remains ambiguous. Deletions cut 3 bases from V and 0 bases from J, with 12 bases between. This CDR3 contains 15 residues. From germline, CDR1 is MGHRA and CDR2 YSYEKL. The CDR3, as DNA: TGCGCCAGCAGCCAGGGTTTAGGGCTCTCCTACGAGCAGTACTTC. The encoded protein is CASSQGLGLSYEQYF.

The chain has TRBV6-6 and TRBJ1-2; D uncertain. CDR1 MNHNY and CDR2 SVGAGI come from the germline V gene (reference sequence). CDR3 length: 14 residues. The germline V and J ends were trimmed by 5 bases and 3 bases, with 13 bases remaining between them. The CDR3 reads CASSPPGSYYGYTF. The CDR3 DNA follows: TGTGCCAGCAGTCCCCCGGGCAGCTACTATGGCTACACCTTC.

The CDR3 coding sequence is TGCAGCGTTGTTACGGGGTCCTACGAGCAGTACTTC. Encoded protein: CSVVTGSYEQYF. The chain links TRBV29-1 to TRBJ2-7; weak D call: TRBD2 (5 bases). Trimming pared 4 bases from V and 1 base from J, leaving 8 bases between. This CDR3 comprises 12 residues. Germline V gene sequence: CDR1 SQVTM, CDR2 ANQGSEA.

This clone was detected only a few times. The identical CDR3 is also encoded by other nucleotide sequences in the sample. This rearrangement joins TRBV7-9 to TRBJ1-3; D may be TRBD1 (5 bases). The V gene's germline CDR1 is SEHNR and CDR2 FQNEAQ (reference sequence). Trimming pared 5 bases from V and 1 base from J, leaving 9 bases between. The CDR3 loop spans 14 amino acids. The CDR3 coding sequence is TGTGCCAGCAGCCTGGCAGGGTCTGGAAACACCATATATTTT. This translates into CASSLAGSGNTIYF.

The chain carries TRBV5-1 and TRBJ2-2; D is unclear. The CDR3 length is 16 residues. Germline loops: CDR1 SGHRS, CDR2 YFSETQ. The V end lost 0 bases, the J end lost 0 bases, and 9 bases lay between the germline ends. CDR3 region: CASSLGSHSNTGELFF. CDR3 sequence (DNA): TGCGCCAGCAGCTTGGGTAGTCACTCGAACACCGGGGAGCTGTTTTTT.

V is TRBV5-1 and J is TRBJ2-3; 10 positions match TRBD1. V shed 4 bases and J 4 bases; nucleotides not matched to a gene: 3. Germline loops: CDR1 SGHRS, CDR2 YFSETQ. This CDR3 spans 14 amino acids. The CDR3: CASSATGGADTQYF. The CDR3 DNA sequence: TGCGCCAGCAGCGCGACAGGGGGCGCAGATACGCAGTATTTT.

J is TRBJ2-3 and V is TRBV29-1, with D hard to call. Per germline, CDR1 SQVTM and CDR2 ANQGSEA. Trimming removed 8 bases from V and 1 base from J, with 7 bases in between. The CDR3 totals 11 residues. CDR3 nucleotides: TGCAGCCTCGTAGGCACAGATACGCAGTATTTT. Translated, it gives CSLVGTDTQYF.

This chain joins TRBV9 and TRBJ2-3; D possibly corresponds to TRBD2 (6 bases). The CDR3 runs to 15 residues. The V and J ends lost 2 bases and 2 bases respectively, with 12 bases between them. Germline values: CDR1 SGDLS, CDR2 YYNGEE. This chain's CDR3 is CASSVRRDDTDTQYF. As DNA, the CDR3 is TGTGCCAGCAGCGTTCGGCGGGATGACACAGATACGCAGTATTTT. Using reference TRBV9 and TRBJ2-3 for the parts outside the CDR3, the full variable domain is DSGVTQTPKHLITATGQRVTLRCSPRSGDLSVYWYQQSLDQGLQFLIQYYNGEERAKGNILERFSAQQFPDLHSELNLSSLELGDSALYFCASSVRRDDTDTQYFGPGTRLTVL.

The V gene is TRBV6-1, the J gene TRBJ2-2; D unresolved. The V gene lost 3 bases and the J gene lost 4 bases, with 15 bases spanning the gap. The CDR3 has 16 residues. The germline V gene encodes CDR1 MNHNS and CDR2 SASEGT. CDR3 sequence reads: CASSDLSLMGTGELFF. The CDR3, as DNA: TGTGCCAGCAGTGACCTGTCATTAATGGGCACCGGGGAGCTGTTTTTT.

The V gene is TRBV10-3, the J gene TRBJ2-1; D assignment may be TRBD1 or TRBD2 (6 bases each). The CDR3 consists of 17 residues. V lost 7 bases, J lost 6 bases, and 25 bases lay in between. CDR1 and CDR2 (germline): ENHRY, SYGVKD. CDR3 nucleotides: TGTGCCATCAAGGGGGGCAGCGGGCAACCCTCGGGCAATGAGCAGTTCTTC. It translates to CAIKGGSGQPSGNEQFF.

The gene calls are TRBV7-8 and TRBJ2-5; possible D gene TRBD2, 6 bases. The CDR3 is 17 amino acids. V dropped 1 base and J dropped 0 bases, with 15 bases sitting between them. Germline V lookup: CDR1 SGHVS, CDR2 FQNEAQ. The CDR3 DNA sequence: TGTGCCAGCAGCTTAGTCGGGGGAGGACCGTACCAAGAGACCCAGTACTTC. This gives the protein CASSLVGGGPYQETQYF.

This clone was seen a few times. The chain links TRBV5-8 to TRBJ1-6; D gene unclear. CDR3 length: 13 amino acids. Trimming removed 0 bases from V and 8 bases from J, with 6 bases in between. Germline-derived CDR1 and CDR2 are SGHTS and YDEGEE. CDR3 loop: CASSLGRDSPLHF. The CDR3 DNA sequence: TGTGCCAGCAGCTTGGGAAGAGATTCACCCCTCCACTTT. Drawing the rest from reference TRBV5-8 and TRBJ1-6, the complete variable domain is EAGVTQSPTHLIKTRGQQATLRCSPISGHTSVYWYQQALGLGLQFLLWYDEGEERNRGNFPPRFSGRQFPNYSSELNVNALELEDSALYLCASSLGRDSPLHFGNGTRLTVT.

The chain recombines TRBV30 with TRBJ1-1, with D perhaps TRBD1 (6 bases). The CDR3 is 13 residues long. Germline V lookup: CDR1 GTSNPN, CDR2 SVGIG (reference sequence). Trimming cost V 5 bases and J 3 bases, with 13 bases left between them. The CDR3 DNA follows: TGTGCCTGGCAGCGGGGGGCTTACACTGAAGCTTTCTTT. This sequence encodes CAWQRGAYTEAFF.

In the case of this clone: A much larger clone sits a single nucleotide away, making a read error possible. The chain has TRBV11-2 and TRBJ2-7, with D perhaps assigned TRBD1 or TRBD2 (6 bases each). The germline gives CDR1 SGHAT, CDR2 FQNNGV. The CDR3 is 13 amino acids. Between the trimmed V and J ends, which lost 5 bases and 6 bases, there was a span of 14 bases. The CDR3 loop reads CASSLLQGGEQYF. Here the CDR3 DNA reads TGTGCCAGCAGCCTTCTACAGGGAGGCGAGCAGTACTTC.